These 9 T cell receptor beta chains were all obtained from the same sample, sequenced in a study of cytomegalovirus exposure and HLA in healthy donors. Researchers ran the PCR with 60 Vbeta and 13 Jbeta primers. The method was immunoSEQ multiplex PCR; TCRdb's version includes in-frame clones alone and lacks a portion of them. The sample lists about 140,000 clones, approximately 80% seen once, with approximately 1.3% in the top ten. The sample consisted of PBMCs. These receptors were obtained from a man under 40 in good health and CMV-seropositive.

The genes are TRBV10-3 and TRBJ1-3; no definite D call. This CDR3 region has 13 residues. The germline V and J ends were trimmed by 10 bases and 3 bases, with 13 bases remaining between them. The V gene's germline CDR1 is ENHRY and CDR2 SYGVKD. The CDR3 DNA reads TGTGCCACTATCGGTGGGAGTGGAAACACCATATATTTT. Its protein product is CATIGGSGNTIYF.

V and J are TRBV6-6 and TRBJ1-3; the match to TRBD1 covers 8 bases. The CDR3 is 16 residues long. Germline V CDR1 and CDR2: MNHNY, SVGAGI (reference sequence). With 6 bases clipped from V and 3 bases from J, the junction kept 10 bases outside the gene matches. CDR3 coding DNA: TGTGCCAGCAGGGACGAAGGGACAGGAGGTGGAAACACCATATATTTT. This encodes CASRDEGTGGGNTIYF.

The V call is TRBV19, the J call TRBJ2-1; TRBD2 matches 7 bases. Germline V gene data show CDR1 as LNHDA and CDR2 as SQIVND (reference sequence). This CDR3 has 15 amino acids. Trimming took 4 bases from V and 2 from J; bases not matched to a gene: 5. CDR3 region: CASSTGLGAYNEQFF. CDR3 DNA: TGTGCCAGTAGTACCGGACTAGGAGCCTACAATGAGCAGTTCTTC.

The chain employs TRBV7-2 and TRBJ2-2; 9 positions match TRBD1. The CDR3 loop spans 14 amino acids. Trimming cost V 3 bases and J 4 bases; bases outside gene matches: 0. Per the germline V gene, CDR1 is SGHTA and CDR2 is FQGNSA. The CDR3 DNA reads TGTGCCAGCAGCTTGACAGGGGGCACCGGGGAGCTGTTTTTT. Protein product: CASSLTGGTGELFF. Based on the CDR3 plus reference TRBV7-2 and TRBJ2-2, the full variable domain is GAGVSQSPSNKVTEKGKDVELRCDPISGHTALYWYRQSLGQGLEFLIYFQGNSAPDKSGLPSDRFSAERTGGSVSTLTIQRTQQEDSAVYLCASSLTGGTGELFFGEGSRLTVL.

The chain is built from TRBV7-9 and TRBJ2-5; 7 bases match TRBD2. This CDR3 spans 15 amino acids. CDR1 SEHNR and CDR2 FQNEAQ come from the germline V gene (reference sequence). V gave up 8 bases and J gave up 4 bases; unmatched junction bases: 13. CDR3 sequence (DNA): TGTGCCAGCCGAAGGGAGGGCCCCCTCGGAGAGACCCAGTACTTC. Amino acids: CASRREGPLGETQYF. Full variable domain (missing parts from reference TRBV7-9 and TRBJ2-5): DTGVSQNPRHKITKRGQNVTFRCDPISEHNRLYWYRQTLGQGPEFLTYFQNEAQLEKSRLLSDRFSAERPKGSFSTLEIQRTEQGDSAMYLCASRREGPLGETQYFGPGTRLLVL.

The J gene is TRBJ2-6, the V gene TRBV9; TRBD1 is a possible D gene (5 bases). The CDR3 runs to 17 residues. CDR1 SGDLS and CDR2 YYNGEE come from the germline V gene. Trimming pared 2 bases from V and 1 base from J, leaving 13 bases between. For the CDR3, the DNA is TGTGCCAGCAGCGTGACCCACGACAGTTCTGGGGCCAACGTCCTGACTTTC. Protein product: CASSVTHDSSGANVLTF.

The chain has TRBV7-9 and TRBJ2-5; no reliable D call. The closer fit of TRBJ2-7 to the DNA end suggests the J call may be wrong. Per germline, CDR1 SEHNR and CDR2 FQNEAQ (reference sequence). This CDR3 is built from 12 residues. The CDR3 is CASSLGSYEQYF. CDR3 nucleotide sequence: TGTGCCAGCAGCTTAGGTTCTTACGAGCAGTACTTC.

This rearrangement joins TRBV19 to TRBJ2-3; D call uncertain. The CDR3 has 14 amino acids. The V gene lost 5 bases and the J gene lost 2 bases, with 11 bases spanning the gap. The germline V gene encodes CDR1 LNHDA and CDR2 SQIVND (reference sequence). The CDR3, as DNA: TGTGCCAGTAGTCCCCTTTCCGTCACAGATACGCAGTATTTT. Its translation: CASSPLSVTDTQYF.

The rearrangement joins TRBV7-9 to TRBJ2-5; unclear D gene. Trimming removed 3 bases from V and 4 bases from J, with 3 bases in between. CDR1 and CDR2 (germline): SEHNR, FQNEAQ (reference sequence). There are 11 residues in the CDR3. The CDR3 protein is CASSFRETQYF. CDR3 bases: TGTGCCAGCAGCTTCCGAGAGACCCAGTACTTC.